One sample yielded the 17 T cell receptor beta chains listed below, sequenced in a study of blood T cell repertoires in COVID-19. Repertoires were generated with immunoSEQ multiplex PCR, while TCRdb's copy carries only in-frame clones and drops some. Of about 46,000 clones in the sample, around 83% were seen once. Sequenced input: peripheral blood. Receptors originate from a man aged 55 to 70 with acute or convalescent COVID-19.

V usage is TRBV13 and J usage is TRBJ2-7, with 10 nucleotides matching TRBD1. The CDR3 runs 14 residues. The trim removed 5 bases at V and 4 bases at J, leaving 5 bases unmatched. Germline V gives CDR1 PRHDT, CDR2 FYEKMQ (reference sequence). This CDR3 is CASSPRDRGYEQYF. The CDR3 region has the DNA TGTGCCAGCAGCCCTAGGGACAGGGGATACGAGCAGTACTTC.

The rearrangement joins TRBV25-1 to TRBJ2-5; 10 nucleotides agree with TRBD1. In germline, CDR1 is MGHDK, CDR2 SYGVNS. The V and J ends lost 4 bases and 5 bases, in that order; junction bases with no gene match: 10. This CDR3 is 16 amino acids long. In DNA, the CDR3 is TGTGCCAGCAGTGGCTCGGACAGGGGGATGTGGGAGACCCAGTACTTC. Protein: CASSGSDRGMWETQYF.

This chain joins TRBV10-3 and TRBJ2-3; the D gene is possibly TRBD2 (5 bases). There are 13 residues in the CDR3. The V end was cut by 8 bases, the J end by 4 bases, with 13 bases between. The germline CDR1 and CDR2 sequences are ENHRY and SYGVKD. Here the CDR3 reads CAIGGRRPDTQYF. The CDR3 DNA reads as TGTGCCATCGGAGGCAGGCGGCCAGATACGCAGTATTTT.

The CDR3 loop is CAWSVPPQGLHRKTEAFF. The CDR3 DNA reads as TGTGCCTGGAGTGTGCCCCCACAGGGGTTGCATCGTAAAACTGAAGCTTTCTTT. The chain joins TRBV30 to TRBJ1-1, with 7 nucleotides matching TRBD1. CDR1 and CDR2 (germline): GTSNPN, SVGIG (reference sequence). After removal of 0 bases from V and 5 bases from J, the junction contained 18 bases not matched to a gene. The CDR3 covers 18 residues.

The CDR3 loop reads CASSLAGTGGNQPQHF. The DNA of the CDR3 is TGTGCCAGCAGCTTAGCGGGGACAGGGGGGAATCAGCCCCAGCATTTT. The V and J genes are TRBV7-9 and TRBJ1-5; TRBD1 matches at 11 bases. V gave up 0 bases and J gave up 4 bases; unmatched junction bases: 2. The CDR3 is made up of 16 amino acids. Germline values: CDR1 SEHNR, CDR2 FQNEAQ (reference sequence).

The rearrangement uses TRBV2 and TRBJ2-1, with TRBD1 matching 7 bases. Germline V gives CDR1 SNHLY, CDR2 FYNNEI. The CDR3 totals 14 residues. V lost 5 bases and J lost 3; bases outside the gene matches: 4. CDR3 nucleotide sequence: TGTGCCAGCAGTCCCAGGGGGTACTACAATGAGCAGTTCTTC. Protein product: CASSPRGYYNEQFF.

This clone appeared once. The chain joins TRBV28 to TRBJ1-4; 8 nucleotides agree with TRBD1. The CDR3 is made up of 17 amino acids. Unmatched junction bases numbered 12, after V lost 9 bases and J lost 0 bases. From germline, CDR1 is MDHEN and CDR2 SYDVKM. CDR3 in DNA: TGTGCCAGTGAAACCCGGGACAGGCGTGCAACTAATGAAAAACTGTTTTTT. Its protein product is CASETRDRRATNEKLFF.

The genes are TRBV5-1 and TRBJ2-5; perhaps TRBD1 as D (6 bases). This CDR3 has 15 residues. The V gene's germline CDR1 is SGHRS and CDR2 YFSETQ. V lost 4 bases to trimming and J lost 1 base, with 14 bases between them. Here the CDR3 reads CASSLQGGRQETQYF. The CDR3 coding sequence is TGCGCCAGCAGCCTACAGGGTGGTCGCCAAGAGACCCAGTACTTC.

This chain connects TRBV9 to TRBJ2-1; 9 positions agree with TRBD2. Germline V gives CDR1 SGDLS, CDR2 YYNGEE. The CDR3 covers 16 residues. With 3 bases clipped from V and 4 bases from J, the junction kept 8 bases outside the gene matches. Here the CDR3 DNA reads TGTGCCAGCAGCGCCCCGGGCAGCGGGAGGTACAATGAGCAGTTCTTC. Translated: CASSAPGSGRYNEQFF.

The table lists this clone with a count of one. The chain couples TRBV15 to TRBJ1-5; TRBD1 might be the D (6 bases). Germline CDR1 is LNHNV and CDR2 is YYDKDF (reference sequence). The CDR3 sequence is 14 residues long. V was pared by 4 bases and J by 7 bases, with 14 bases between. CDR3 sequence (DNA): TGTGCCACCAGCAACAAACAGGGTGGGCAGCCCCAGCATTTT. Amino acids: CATSNKQGGQPQHF.

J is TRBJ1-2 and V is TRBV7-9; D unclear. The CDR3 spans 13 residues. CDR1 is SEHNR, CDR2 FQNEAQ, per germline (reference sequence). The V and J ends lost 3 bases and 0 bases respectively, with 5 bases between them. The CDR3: CASSFSPNYGYTF. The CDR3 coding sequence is TGTGCCAGCAGCTTTTCTCCTAACTATGGCTACACCTTC.

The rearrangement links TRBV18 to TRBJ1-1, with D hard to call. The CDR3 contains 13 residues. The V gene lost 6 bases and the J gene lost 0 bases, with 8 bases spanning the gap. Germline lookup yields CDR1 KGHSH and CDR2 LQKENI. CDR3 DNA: TGTGCCAGCTCCGGTCCACTGAACACTGAAGCTTTCTTT. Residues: CASSGPLNTEAFF.

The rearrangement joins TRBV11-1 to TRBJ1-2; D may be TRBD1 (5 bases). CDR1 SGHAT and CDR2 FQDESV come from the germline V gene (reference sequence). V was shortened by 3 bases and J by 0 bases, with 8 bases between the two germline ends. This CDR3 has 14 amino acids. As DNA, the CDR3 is TGTGCCAGCAGCTTTCGACAGACTAACTATGGCTACACCTTC. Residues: CASSFRQTNYGYTF.

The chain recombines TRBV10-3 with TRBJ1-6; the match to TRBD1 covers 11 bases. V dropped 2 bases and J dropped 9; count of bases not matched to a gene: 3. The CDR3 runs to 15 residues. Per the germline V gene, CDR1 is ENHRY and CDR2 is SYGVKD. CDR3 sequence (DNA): TGTGCCATCAGTGAGGGGGACAGGGGGACTTCACCCCTCCACTTT. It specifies CAISEGDRGTSPLHF.

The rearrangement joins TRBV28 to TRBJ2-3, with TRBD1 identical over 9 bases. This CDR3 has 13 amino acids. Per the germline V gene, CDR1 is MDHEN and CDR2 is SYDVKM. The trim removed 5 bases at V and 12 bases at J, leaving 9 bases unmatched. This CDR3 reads CASSLRTGAIQYF. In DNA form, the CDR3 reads TGTGCCAGCAGTCTTCGGACAGGGGCCATTCAGTATTTT.

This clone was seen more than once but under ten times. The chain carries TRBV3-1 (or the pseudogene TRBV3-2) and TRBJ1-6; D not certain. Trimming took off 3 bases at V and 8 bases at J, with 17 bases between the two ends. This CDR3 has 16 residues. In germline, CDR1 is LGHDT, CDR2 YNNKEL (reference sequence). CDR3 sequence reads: CASSHTSASLDSPLHF. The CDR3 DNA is TGTGCCAGCAGCCACACCAGCGCCTCCTTGGATTCACCCCTCCACTTT.

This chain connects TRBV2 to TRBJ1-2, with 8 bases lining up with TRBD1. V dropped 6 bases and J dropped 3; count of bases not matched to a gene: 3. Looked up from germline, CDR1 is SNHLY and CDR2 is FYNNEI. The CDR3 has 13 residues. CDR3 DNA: TGTGCCAGCAGCAGGGGGCAGTACTATGGCTACACCTTC. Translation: CASSRGQYYGYTF.